The clone carrying this T cell receptor beta chain appeared a few times. Its antigen remains unknown. The CDR3 sequence is 14 residues long. The V end lost 1 base, the J end lost 0 bases, and 6 bases lay between the germline ends. The germline V gene encodes CDR1 LGHNA and CDR2 YSLEER. The authors extracted RNA and reverse transcribed it into cDNA as the sequencing template. Sequenced by immunoSEQ multiplex PCR; TCRdb stores in-frame clones only, minus some. The sample records some 220,000 clones, roughly 56% being singletons. Treatment indicated: oral pan-JAK inhibitor, 5-10 mg twice daily. This record belongs to a study of CD8+ T cells in alopecia areata. Study information: Administration of oral tofacitinib to treated patients was at 5 to 10 mg twice daily. General observations from the study: While tofacitinib was given, many expanded lesional clones persisted in scalp and blood.

This sequence was found in a human donor with alopecia areata. The chain is built from TRBV4-3 and TRBJ2-5; D possibly corresponds to TRBD1 (6 bases). Sequenced here: CD4+ T cells sorted from blood, sampled at week 4, from a patient treated with tofacitinib. In DNA form, the CDR3 reads TGCGCCAGCAGCCAAGGACAGGACCAAGAGACCCAGTACTTC. Translated: CASSQGQDQETQYF.